This T cell receptor (beta chain) emerged from a study of CD8 T cells in Susac syndrome (dated by TCRdb to between 2018 and 2020). Turning to the overall study: Repertoire sequencing was used to test whether CD8+ T cell activation and differentiation in Susac syndrome was antigen driven. Here is what the overall study found, with its caveats: The TCR sequencing and HLA analysis was acknowledged to have included a relatively small number of individuals.

RNA was extracted using the RNeasy kit, and about 0.45 to 1 microgram was reverse transcribed with random hexamers. The immunoSEQ multiplex PCR assay, which covers 54 Vbeta and 13 Jbeta segments, was used to amplify TCR beta CDR3 regions. To correct PCR amplification bias, a synthetic template baseline was used for both primer optimization and computational correction. The original pipeline was this. Reads were assigned to V, D and J genes according to IMGT and analyzed in immunoSEQ Analyzer, with only productive sequences retained. Clonality was computed as one minus Shannon entropy normalized by log2 of the number of productive unique sequences. For each patient and control, public and private clones were evaluated among the 100 most prevalent clones. Susac-specific clones were defined as absent from healthy and MS cohorts, about 1,100 published viral clones and other ImmuneACCESS disease sequences. The public reads were reprocessed in TCRdb via fastp at Q25 and MiXCR, keeping in-frame beta chains. Here each entry gathers all rows of one CDR3 protein and keeps the most common genes and DNA. For this entry, the V and J calls and clone size follow TCRdb and not the study's own pipeline. The sample contains 300,000 to 350,000 distinct CDR3 sequences, around 90% of them found a single time. The ten most abundant clones make up less than 0.08% of the sample.

The cysteine opens and the phenylalanine closes a CDR3 of 15 amino acids. Only the CDR3 DNA is retained, 45 bases long and in frame from the first base. Reading the germline V gene gives CDR1 MNHEY and CDR2 SVGAGI. The V end loses 0 bases and the J end loses 3 bases, and a stretch of 8 bases separates them. Peripheral blood CD8+ and CD4+ T cells from healthy donors, Susac syndrome patients and multiple sclerosis patients were profiled by high-throughput TCR beta sequencing. The multiple sclerosis controls were treatment-naive patients who had stable or active relapsing-remitting disease and met the revised McDonald criteria. Bulk CD8+ and CD4+ T cells were purified by magnetic negative isolation, while CD8+ TEMRA cells were enriched using FACS. Blood was drawn into EDTA tubes, processed within 24 hours, and PBMCs were isolated by density gradient centrifugation. PBMCs destined for TCR sequencing were cryopreserved in liquid nitrogen and later thawed in a 37 °C water bath. The sorted or isolated CD4+, CD8+ and CD8+ TEMRA cells reached a purity of at least 90%.

Regarding this clonotype: Its antigen specificity is not known. Within one base of it there is no much larger clone, and no base qualities were kept.

This clonotype was sampled from a human donor with multiple sclerosis. The chain is assembled from TRBV6-5 and TRBJ2-2; tentative D gene TRBD2, with 5 bases matching. The sequenced sample consisted of CD4+ T cells from PBMCs. The CDR3 loop reads CASSYSRTYTGELFF. At the DNA level, the sequence is TGTGCCAGCAGTTACTCCCGGACTTACACCGGGGAGCTGTTTTTT.